These T cell receptor beta chains were read from a single sample in a study of T cell repertoires in cytomegalovirus infection. What these receptors recognize is not known. TCRdb called the reads again in MiXCR, with one record for every CDR3 protein. The data contain some 920,000 distinct CDR3 sequences, approximately 33% of them singletons. The specimen comprised cultured CD8+ T cells from PBMCs, sampled from culture after CMV antigen stimulation. These receptors originate from a human donor in good health (CMV status not recorded). Some clones in this sample may be carry-over from other donors' samples. Each CDR3 is given with its conserved first and last residue. Rows give clone size only sometimes, using once, few, many, or a class for an expanded clone.

clone_size: NA; v_call: TRBV12-3/TRBV12-4; cdr3_aa: CASSLGGGRSNQPQHF
clone_size: few; v_call: TRBV6-2/TRBV6-3; cdr3_aa: CASSSLAGAGDNEQFF
clone_size: many; v_call: TRBV7-8; cdr3_aa: CASSLALTSGEGDTQYF
clone_size: NA; v_call: TRBV19; cdr3_aa: CASSIASPGVETQYF
clone_size: NA; v_call: TRBV7-9; cdr3_aa: CASSYVQGSDNEQFF
clone_size: NA; v_call: TRBV4-2; cdr3_aa: CASSLTNSGGAYNEQFF
clone_size: many; v_call: TRBV7-9; cdr3_aa: CASSEPGQSYEQYF
clone_size: few; v_call: TRBV6-1; cdr3_aa: CASSDLQGSNEKLFF
clone_size: NA; v_call: TRBV7-3; cdr3_aa: CASPEGYTF
clone_size: NA; v_call: TRBV12-3/TRBV12-4; cdr3_aa: CASSLGGQGVGSNQPRHF
clone_size: NA; v_call: TRBV12-3/TRBV12-4; cdr3_aa: CASRRQGETQYF
clone_size: few; v_call: TRBV27; cdr3_aa: CASRGPNQPQHF
clone_size: many; v_call: TRBV7-6; cdr3_aa: CASSSSPLGLDPGQGNEQFF
clone_size: NA; v_call: TRBV11-2; cdr3_aa: CASSFWKRDYNSPLHF
clone_size: few; v_call: TRBV29-1; cdr3_aa: CSVEKGRDTQYF
clone_size: many; v_call: TRBV7-2; cdr3_aa: CASSPWDSYEQYF
clone_size: NA; v_call: TRBV18; cdr3_aa: CASSPPLSEAFF
clone_size: few; v_call: TRBV15; cdr3_aa: CATSREVMNTEAFF
clone_size: many; v_call: TRBV24-1; cdr3_aa: CATSDSRRWGNEQFF
clone_size: many; v_call: TRBV12-3/TRBV12-4; cdr3_aa: CASKNRDPYPGDYGYTF
clone_size: many; v_call: TRBV7-6; cdr3_aa: CASSPRSSYEQYF
clone_size: few; v_call: TRBV19; cdr3_aa: CAVDDRTKGGELFF
clone_size: NA; v_call: TRBV3-1; cdr3_aa: CASSHPFEGETEAFF
clone_size: NA; v_call: TRBV20-1; cdr3_aa: CSAIRDRDEKLFF
clone_size: NA; v_call: TRBV4-1; cdr3_aa: CASSQDGALGDIQYF
clone_size: NA; v_call: TRBV12-5; cdr3_aa: CASGLVPPGQVTNTGELFF
clone_size: many; v_call: TRBV7-6; cdr3_aa: CASSLVREGVTGELFF
clone_size: NA; v_call: TRBV14; cdr3_aa: CASSLYGGPTEAFF
clone_size: NA; v_call: TRBV6-6; cdr3_aa: CASSYSGTSGASGTDTQYF
clone_size: many; v_call: TRBV7-3; cdr3_aa: CASSSPFGTQGTGNEQFF
clone_size: few; v_call: TRBV20-1; cdr3_aa: CSARVQEAGLTGELFF
clone_size: NA; v_call: TRBV11-3; cdr3_aa: CASSLGRTSINEQFF
clone_size: many; v_call: TRBV12-3/TRBV12-4; cdr3_aa: CASSSPFEEEAFF
clone_size: NA; v_call: TRBV14; cdr3_aa: CASSQDHRGDYGYTF
clone_size: NA; v_call: TRBV12-3/TRBV12-4; cdr3_aa: CASSYSGHGVGEQYF
clone_size: NA; v_call: TRBV6-6; cdr3_aa: CASSHWTSSGGGELFF
clone_size: NA; v_call: TRBV20-1; cdr3_aa: CSARGTGDFSDTQYF
clone_size: few; v_call: TRBV7-4; cdr3_aa: CASSLGTLEHEQFF
clone_size: NA; v_call: TRBV10-3; cdr3_aa: CAIRPGTRAYNEQFF
clone_size: NA; v_call: TRBV19; cdr3_aa: CASGLPGRGTEAFF
clone_size: NA; v_call: TRBV9; cdr3_aa: CASSVESTGAGGYTF